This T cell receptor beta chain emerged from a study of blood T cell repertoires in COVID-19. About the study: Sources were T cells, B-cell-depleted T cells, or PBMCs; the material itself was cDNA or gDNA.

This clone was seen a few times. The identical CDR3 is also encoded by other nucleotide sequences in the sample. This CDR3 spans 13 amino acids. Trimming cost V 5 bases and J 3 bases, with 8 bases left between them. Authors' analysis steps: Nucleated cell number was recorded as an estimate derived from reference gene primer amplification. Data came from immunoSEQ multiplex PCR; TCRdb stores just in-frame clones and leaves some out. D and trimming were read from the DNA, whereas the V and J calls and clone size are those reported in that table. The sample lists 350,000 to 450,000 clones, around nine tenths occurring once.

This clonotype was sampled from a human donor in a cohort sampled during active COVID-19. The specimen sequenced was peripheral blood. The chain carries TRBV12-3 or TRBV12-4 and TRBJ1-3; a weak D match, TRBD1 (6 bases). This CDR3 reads CASSGGSGNTIYF. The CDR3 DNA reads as TGTGCCAGCAGTGGGGGCAGTGGAAACACCATATATTTT.